One sample yielded the 28 T cell receptor beta chains listed below, sequenced in a study of blood T cell repertoires in COVID-19. TCRdb's table, derived via immunoSEQ multiplex PCR, lists solely in-frame clones and lacks some. The sample lists over 250,000 clones; 70% to 90% were seen once. The specimen sequenced was peripheral blood. The source is a woman between 65 and 79 years old with COVID-19, enrolled during active disease.

The chain has TRBV4-3 and TRBJ2-7, with D uncertain. Germline CDR1 reads LGHNA; CDR2 reads YSLEER. The CDR3 contains 15 residues. Trimming cost V 0 bases and J 0 bases, with 9 bases left between them. CDR3 region: CASSQDHWSSYEQYF. CDR3 bases: TGCGCCAGCAGCCAAGATCACTGGAGCTCCTACGAGCAGTACTTC.

The chain uses TRBV11-2 and TRBJ2-7; 9 bases match TRBD1. Germline V lookup: CDR1 SGHAT, CDR2 FQNNGV. The CDR3 totals 16 residues. The J segment lost 3 bases and the V segment lost 2 bases, leaving 8 bases of the junction unmatched. CDR3 residues: CASSLRAGTGNYEQYF. CDR3 nucleotides: TGTGCCAGCAGCTTACGGGCCGGGACAGGGAACTACGAGCAGTACTTC.

J is TRBJ1-4 and V is TRBV7-2; D gene unclear. Trimming removed 2 bases from V and 10 bases from J, with 17 bases in between. From germline, CDR1 is SGHTA and CDR2 FQGNSA. This CDR3 region has 15 residues. CDR3 protein: CASSLIRDGVVKLFF. CDR3 bases: TGTGCCAGCAGCTTAATTCGTGACGGAGTTGTAAAACTGTTTTTT.

Concerning this clone: Other DNA sequences in the sample encode the same CDR3. V is TRBV2 and J is TRBJ2-5, with D hard to call. V dropped 6 bases and J dropped 2 bases, with 4 bases sitting between them. This CDR3 has 11 residues. Germline V CDR1 and CDR2: SNHLY, FYNNEI. The CDR3 coding sequence is TGTGCCAGCAGCCTACAAGAGACCCAGTACTTC. This gives the protein CASSLQETQYF.

The chain employs TRBV19 and TRBJ2-7; tentatively, D is TRBD1 (6 bases). CDR3 length: 15 residues. Germline loops: CDR1 LNHDA, CDR2 SQIVND (reference sequence). Trimming left V 9 bases short and J 2 bases short, with 20 bases between. The CDR3 DNA sequence: TGTGCCAGCTCTCTTAATGGACAGCTGCCCTACGAGCAGTACTTC. It yields the protein CASSLNGQLPYEQYF.

This chain joins TRBV5-1 and TRBJ2-5; 9 bases are a match to TRBD2. The germline CDR1 and CDR2 sequences are SGHRS and YFSETQ. The CDR3 spans 15 residues. The V and J ends lost 0 bases and 5 bases, in that order; junction bases with no gene match: 5. This chain's CDR3 is CASSLGSSGGETQYF. DNA of the CDR3: TGCGCCAGCAGCTTGGGGAGTAGCGGGGGTGAGACCCAGTACTTC.

Concerning this clone itself: A read error may account for a junction end that differs from germline. V and J are TRBV30 and TRBJ1-2; the D is unclear. Germline CDR1 and CDR2: GTSNPN and SVGIG (reference sequence). The CDR3 runs 10 residues. The CDR3 sequence: CGGEGYGYTF. The DNA for the CDR3 is TGCGGCGGGGAGGGCTATGGCTACACCTTC.

J is TRBJ2-7 and V is TRBV18; D possibly corresponds to TRBD2 (5 bases). The germline V gene has CDR1 KGHSH and CDR2 LQKENI. Deletions cut 5 bases from V and 1 base from J, with 6 bases between. The CDR3 spans 12 residues. The CDR3 DNA is TGTGCCAGCTCAACGGGATCCTACGAGCAGTACTTC. Translating gives CASSTGSYEQYF.

The V call is TRBV4-2, the J call TRBJ2-5, with 7 nucleotides matching TRBD2. Trimming at V came to 0 bases and at J to 4 bases, leaving 8 bases not matched to a gene. Germline values: CDR1 LGHNA, CDR2 YNFKEQ. This CDR3 has 16 amino acids. CDR3 nucleotides: TGTGCCAGCAGCCAAGATCGGCGGGGGAGGGGAGAGACCCAGTACTTC. Protein: CASSQDRRGRGETQYF.

V usage is TRBV28 and J usage is TRBJ1-1; D gene uncertain. The V gene's germline CDR1 is MDHEN and CDR2 SYDVKM. V lost 7 bases and J 0 bases, leaving 9 bases between the germline ends. The CDR3 sequence is 13 residues long. This chain's CDR3 is CASTRPMNTEAFF. DNA of the CDR3: TGTGCCAGCACTAGACCAATGAACACTGAAGCTTTCTTT.

The chain joins TRBV9 to TRBJ2-3; the D is unclear. The germline V gene encodes CDR1 SGDLS and CDR2 YYNGEE. The CDR3 covers 15 residues. V was shortened by 0 bases and J by 0 bases, with 8 bases between the two germline ends. Here the CDR3 DNA reads TGTGCCAGCAGCGTAGTGGCTGCTAGCACAGATACGCAGTATTTT. This gives the protein CASSVVAASTDTQYF.

The rearrangement links TRBV2 to TRBJ2-3; D ambiguous. V lost 4 bases and J 6 bases, leaving 5 bases between the germline ends. CDR3 size: 11 residues. Germline V gives CDR1 SNHLY, CDR2 FYNNEI. CDR3 residues: CASSGRDTQYF. CDR3 in DNA: TGTGCCAGCAGTGGCCGGGATACGCAGTATTTT.

This sequence joins TRBV7-2 and TRBJ1-5, with 9 bases aligning to TRBD1. In germline, CDR1 is SGHTA, CDR2 FQGNSA. The CDR3 extends over 13 amino acids. V trimming: 4 bases; J trimming: 7 bases; junction bases outside the gene matches: 2. The CDR3 here is CASSWDRAQPQHF. Here the CDR3 DNA reads TGTGCCAGCAGCTGGGACAGGGCCCAGCCCCAGCATTTT.

This sequence joins TRBV25-1 and TRBJ2-3, with D maybe TRBD2 (7 bases). CDR3 length: 17 residues. Germline values: CDR1 MGHDK, CDR2 SYGVNS. V was clipped by 2 bases and J by 0 bases, with 15 bases between them. The DNA for the CDR3 is TGTGCCAGCAGTGAAGCGGGGGCCTTCCTTAGCACAGATACGCAGTATTTT. The encoded protein is CASSEAGAFLSTDTQYF.

The rearrangement links TRBV29-1 to TRBJ1-1, with 10 bases lining up with TRBD1. The CDR3 extends over 15 amino acids. With 1 base clipped from V and 2 bases from J, the junction kept 4 bases outside the gene matches. Germline CDR1 and CDR2: SQVTM and ANQGSEA. The CDR3 spells CSVEAGTGANTEAFF. Here the CDR3 DNA reads TGCAGCGTTGAAGCGGGGACAGGGGCCAACACTGAAGCTTTCTTT. Full variable domain (remainder filled in from reference TRBV29-1 and TRBJ1-1): SAVISQKPSRDICQRGTSLTIQCQVDSQVTMMFWYRQQPGQSLTLIATANQGSEATYESGFVIDKFPISRPNLTFSTLTVSNMSPEDSSIYLCSVEAGTGANTEAFFGQGTRLTVV.

The V call is TRBV9, the J call TRBJ1-1, with 10 bases aligning to TRBD1. Germline CDR1 and CDR2: SGDLS and YYNGEE. The trim removed 0 bases at V and 5 bases at J, leaving 13 bases unmatched. This CDR3 spans 18 amino acids. Here the CDR3 reads CASSVDGTGVGAGTEAFF. The CDR3 DNA reads as TGTGCCAGCAGCGTAGATGGGACAGGGGTAGGAGCGGGGACTGAAGCTTTCTTT. Looking up the rest from reference TRBV9 and TRBJ1-1 gives the full variable domain: DSGVTQTPKHLITATGQRVTLRCSPRSGDLSVYWYQQSLDQGLQFLIQYYNGEERAKGNILERFSAQQFPDLHSELNLSSLELGDSALYFCASSVDGTGVGAGTEAFFGQGTRLTVV.

The V gene is TRBV30, the J gene TRBJ1-1, with D unclear. V shed 4 bases and J shed 0 bases, with 27 bases lying between them. Looked up from germline, CDR1 is GTSNPN and CDR2 is SVGIG (reference sequence). The CDR3 sequence is 19 residues long. The CDR3 reads CAWNKLTINTQDMNTEAFF. DNA of the CDR3: TGTGCCTGGAACAAGTTAACCATCAACACGCAAGACATGAACACTGAAGCTTTCTTT.

The genes are TRBV27 and TRBJ1-2, with 9 bases fitting TRBD1. The trim removed 6 bases at V and 10 bases at J, leaving 9 bases unmatched. The germline V gene encodes CDR1 MNHEY and CDR2 SMNVEV (reference sequence). The CDR3 is 13 amino acids. CDR3 coding DNA: TGTGCCAGCAGACCGACCGGGACAGGGCCCTACACCTTC. Translated, it gives CASRPTGTGPYTF.

The chain has TRBV2 and TRBJ2-5; 12 bases are a match to TRBD2. The CDR3 totals 17 residues. Germline CDR1 SNHLY, CDR2 FYNNEI. V dropped 5 bases and J dropped 5; count of bases not matched to a gene: 12. CDR3 sequence (DNA): TGTGCCAGCAGTTCCCCAATGACTAGCGGGGGACGGGAGACCCAGTACTTC. It translates to CASSSPMTSGGRETQYF.

The rearrangement joins TRBV10-3 to TRBJ1-4, with D perhaps TRBD1 (6 bases). The germline V gene has CDR1 ENHRY and CDR2 SYGVKD. The CDR3 has 15 residues. The V gene lost 5 bases and the J gene lost 3 bases, with 13 bases spanning the gap. The chain's CDR3 is CAISPQGGANEKLFF. CDR3 DNA sequence: TGTGCCATCAGTCCACAGGGTGGGGCTAATGAAAAACTGTTTTTT.

A few counts support this clone. The chain uses TRBV12-3 or TRBV12-4 and TRBJ1-1, with 7 bases that match TRBD1. The CDR3 runs 13 residues. The V gene end was trimmed by 3 bases and the J gene end by 8 bases; junction bases not matched to a gene: 6. CDR3 nucleotide sequence: TGTGCCAGCAGTTTCGGGACAGCTGGGGAAGCTTTCTTT. This sequence encodes CASSFGTAGEAFF.

The V call is TRBV30, the J call TRBJ2-3, with TRBD2 matching 14 bases. In germline, CDR1 is GTSNPN, CDR2 SVGIG (reference sequence). V was clipped by 2 bases and J by 5 bases; unmatched bases: 9. The CDR3 consists of 17 residues. The CDR3 is CAWSSLGLAGEEDTQYF. The DNA of the CDR3 is TGTGCCTGGAGTTCCTTGGGACTAGCGGGGGAGGAAGATACGCAGTATTTT.

Only one count was recorded for this clone. The chain is built from TRBV7-9 and TRBJ2-7; D gene unclear. The CDR3 runs 15 residues. Trimming removed 3 bases from V and 2 bases from J, with 14 bases in between. Germline values: CDR1 SEHNR, CDR2 FQNEAQ (reference sequence). Written as DNA, the CDR3 is TGTGCCAGCAGCTTGGGCAGAGAAGTGACCTACGAGCAGTACTTC. Translation: CASSLGREVTYEQYF.

The chain combines TRBV7-9 with TRBJ2-7; a possible D gene is TRBD1 (5 bases). Between the trimmed V and J ends, which lost 0 bases and 2 bases, there was a span of 8 bases. This CDR3 is built from 14 residues. Per germline, CDR1 SEHNR and CDR2 FQNEAQ (reference sequence). The CDR3 sequence: CASSLAGATYEQYF. The DNA for the CDR3 is TGTGCCAGCAGCTTAGCTGGGGCTACCTACGAGCAGTACTTC.

J is TRBJ2-7 and V is TRBV10-3, with D perhaps TRBD1 (6 bases). V gave up 6 bases and J gave up 2 bases, with 8 bases separating them. Germline V gene data show CDR1 as ENHRY and CDR2 as SYGVKD. The CDR3 runs 12 residues. CDR3 in amino acids: CAIRDSPYEQYF. As DNA, the CDR3 is TGTGCCATCAGGGACAGCCCCTACGAGCAGTACTTC.

This rearrangement joins TRBV20-1 to TRBJ2-7, with D possibly matching TRBD2 (6 bases). Germline loops: CDR1 DFQATT, CDR2 SNEGSKA (reference sequence). The CDR3 totals 14 residues. V lost 3 bases and J 6 bases, leaving 18 bases between the germline ends. The CDR3 here is CSASNVGGIGEQYF. The CDR3 coding sequence is TGCAGTGCTAGTAACGTCGGGGGAATCGGCGAGCAGTACTTC.

The sample holds one count of this clone. The V call is TRBV5-1, the J call TRBJ1-1; 7 positions match TRBD1. The J segment lost 7 bases and the V segment lost 1 base, leaving 7 bases of the junction unmatched. This CDR3 region has 14 residues. The germline CDR1 and CDR2 sequences are SGHRS and YFSETQ. CDR3 bases: TGCGCCAGCAGCTTGATCGACAGGGAGGATGAAGCTTTCTTT. Protein: CASSLIDREDEAFF.

The chain joins TRBV19 to TRBJ1-6; tentatively, D is TRBD1 (6 bases). Per germline, CDR1 LNHDA and CDR2 SQIVND (reference sequence). V gave up 7 bases and J gave up 3 bases, with 10 bases separating them. The CDR3 has 14 residues. This CDR3 is CASINRVYNSPLHF. In DNA form, the CDR3 reads TGTGCCAGTATCAACAGGGTCTATAATTCACCCCTCCACTTT. The variable domain in full, with the rest retrieved from reference TRBV19 and TRBJ1-6, is DGGITQSPKYLFRKEGQNVTLSCEQNLNHDAMYWYRQDPGQGLRLIYYSQIVNDFQKGDIAEGYSVSREKKESFPLTVTSAQKNPTAFYLCASINRVYNSPLHFGNGTRLTVT.